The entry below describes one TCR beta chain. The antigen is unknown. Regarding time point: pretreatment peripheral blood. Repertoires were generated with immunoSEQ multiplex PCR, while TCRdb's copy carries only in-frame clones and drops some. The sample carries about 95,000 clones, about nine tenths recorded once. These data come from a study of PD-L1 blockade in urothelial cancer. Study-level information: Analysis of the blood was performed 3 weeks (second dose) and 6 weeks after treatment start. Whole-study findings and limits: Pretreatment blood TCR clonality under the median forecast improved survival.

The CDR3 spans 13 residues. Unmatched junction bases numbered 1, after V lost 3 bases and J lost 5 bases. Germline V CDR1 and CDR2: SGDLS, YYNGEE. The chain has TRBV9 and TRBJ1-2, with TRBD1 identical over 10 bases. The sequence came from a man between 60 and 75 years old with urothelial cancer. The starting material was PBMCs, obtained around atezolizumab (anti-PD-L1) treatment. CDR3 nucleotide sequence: TGTGCCAGCAGCGAGGGACAGGGGTATGGCTACACCTTC. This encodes CASSEGQGYGYTF. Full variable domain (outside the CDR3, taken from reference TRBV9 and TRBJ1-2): DSGVTQTPKHLITATGQRVTLRCSPRSGDLSVYWYQQSLDQGLQFLIQYYNGEERAKGNILERFSAQQFPDLHSELNLSSLELGDSALYFCASSEGQGYGYTFGSGTRLTVV.